A selection of T cell receptor beta chains follows, all from one sample in a study of blood T cell repertoires in COVID-19. TCRdb's copy holds only in-frame clones and misses some; the assay was immunoSEQ multiplex PCR. This sample has tens of thousands of clones; about four fifths occur once, and the top ten carry roughly 13%. Material for sequencing was peripheral blood. Source of these receptors: a woman older than 75 with acute or convalescent COVID-19. The CDR3 runs from the conserved cysteine through the conserved F or W. The D gene is left open where the match is weak. Clone size, where shown, is once, few, many, or a class for clones that have expanded.

V gene	D gene	clone size	J gene	CDR3 protein	CDR3 DNA
TRBV6-5	-	-	TRBJ2-1	CASIAESSYNEQFF	TGTGCCAGCATAGCGGAGAGCTCCTACAATGAGCAGTTCTTC
TRBV3-1/TRBV3-2	TRBD1	-	TRBJ1-2	CASSLGQNYGYTF	TGTGCCAGCAGCCTGGGACAGAACTATGGCTACACCTTC
TRBV19	-	-	TRBJ1-1	CASDGRRSGKGTEAFF	TGTGCCAGTGATGGCCGTCGGTCAGGGAAGGGCACTGAAGCTTTCTTT
TRBV5-4	-	-	TRBJ2-5	CASSTGGVGETQYF	TGTGCCAGCAGCACCGGAGGGGTGGGAGAGACCCAGTACTTC
TRBV6-5	TRBD1	-	TRBJ2-1	CASIYWDRANEQFF	TGTGCCAGCATATACTGGGACAGGGCGAATGAGCAGTTCTTC
TRBV7-8	TRBD2	-	TRBJ2-1	CASSLTGGTPEQFF	TGTGCCAGCAGCTTAACGGGAGGGACCCCTGAGCAGTTCTTC
TRBV7-9	-	-	TRBJ1-4	CASSLSEGEWLFF	TGTGCCAGCAGCTTATCAGAGGGGGAGTGGCTGTTTTTT
TRBV6-2/TRBV6-3	TRBD2	-	TRBJ2-1	CASSPGEGGLSGAEDEQFF	TGTGCCAGCAGCCCTGGAGAGGGAGGACTGAGCGGGGCGGAGGATGAGCAGTTCTTC
TRBV28	TRBD2	once	TRBJ2-7	CASRGGAYEQYF	TGTGCCAGCCGGGGAGGGGCGTACGAGCAGTACTTC
TRBV7-8	TRBD1	-	TRBJ1-1	CASSLDRGYEAFF	TGTGCCAGCAGTCTAGACAGGGGCTATGAAGCTTTCTTT
TRBV2	-	-	TRBJ2-3	CASSVGTITDTQYF	TGTGCCAGCAGTGTTGGGACAATCACAGATACGCAGTATTTT
TRBV28	TRBD1	-	TRBJ2-7	CASSFVITLQGTSYEQYF	TGTGCCAGCAGTTTTGTAATAACACTACAGGGGACGTCCTACGAGCAGTACTTC
TRBV7-6	TRBD1	-	TRBJ2-3	CASSQGTGGADTQYF	TGTGCCAGCAGCCAAGGGACAGGGGGAGCAGATACGCAGTATTTT
TRBV9	-	-	TRBJ2-7	CASSANTGYPSYEQYF	TGTGCCAGCAGCGCCAATACAGGCTACCCCTCCTACGAGCAGTACTTC
TRBV12-3/TRBV12-4	-	-	TRBJ2-7	CASGDKYEQYF	TGTGCCAGTGGGGACAAATACGAGCAGTACTTC
TRBV18	-	many	TRBJ1-3	CASSPEAGLGNTIYF	TGTGCCAGCTCACCAGAGGCGGGACTAGGAAACACCATATATTTT
TRBV2	-	-	TRBJ1-5	CASSPSGLQPQHF	TGTGCCAGCAGCCCCTCGGGTCTTCAGCCCCAGCATTTT
TRBV19	-	-	TRBJ1-1	CASSIPGGTLEAFF	TGTGCCAGTAGTATCCCCGGAGGTACTCTTGAAGCTTTCTTT
TRBV6-5	-	-	TRBJ1-1	CASTRGPTEAFF	TGTGCCAGCACACGGGGTCCCACTGAAGCTTTCTTT
TRBV7-2	-	few	TRBJ2-5	CASSLERGMKTQYF	TGTGCCAGCAGCTTAGAACGGGGAATGAAGACCCAGTACTTC
TRBV24-1	TRBD2	-	TRBJ2-5	CATSEIAGGVETQYF	TGTGCCACCAGTGAAATAGCGGGAGGGGTTGAGACCCAGTACTTC
TRBV4-1	TRBD2	once	TRBJ2-3	CASSQVGRGVSEDTQYF	TGCGCCAGCAGCCAAGTAGGGAGGGGAGTTTCGGAAGATACGCAGTATTTT